A selection of T cell receptor beta chains follows, all from one sample in a study of cytomegalovirus exposure and HLA in healthy donors. Generated by immunoSEQ multiplex PCR, the TCRdb table keeps only in-frame clones and is missing some. The data contain around 140,000 clones, 70% to 80% of them singletons. Specimen: PBMCs. These receptors were collected from a woman aged 18-30 years in good health and CMV-seropositive. The CDR3 runs from the conserved cysteine through the conserved F or W. The D gene is left open where the match is weak.

d_call	j_call	v_call	cdr3_aa	cdr3_nt
NA	TRBJ2-3	TRBV5-8	CASSLSISGTDTQYF	TGTGCCAGCAGCTTGAGCATATCTGGCACAGATACGCAGTATTTT
TRBD2	TRBJ2-5	TRBV4-3	CASSQEWGLAGTRETQYF	TGCGCCAGCAGCCAAGAGTGGGGACTAGCGGGGACGAGAGAGACCCAGTACTTC
TRBD2	TRBJ2-3	TRBV7-2	CASSLEIGTSGNTQYF	TGTGCCAGCAGCTTAGAGATCGGGACTAGCGGAAATACGCAGTATTTT
NA	TRBJ2-2	TRBV11-3	CASSSRGATGNTGELFF	TGTGCCAGCAGCTCCAGAGGGGCGACAGGGAACACCGGGGAGCTGTTTTTT
TRBD1	TRBJ1-5	TRBV19	CASRRTGGEDSNQPQHF	TGTGCCAGTAGACGGACAGGGGGCGAAGACAGCAATCAGCCCCAGCATTTT
NA	TRBJ2-2	TRBV29-1	CSVVWDTWPGELFF	TGCAGCGTTGTTTGGGACACTTGGCCCGGGGAGCTGTTTTTT
NA	TRBJ1-5	TRBV19	CASSTRGQPQHF	TGTGCCAGTAGCACCAGGGGACAGCCCCAGCATTTT
NA	TRBJ1-5	TRBV6-6	CASNPGGSPTNQPQHF	TGTGCCAGCAACCCGGGTGGCTCCCCTACCAATCAGCCCCAGCATTTT
NA	TRBJ2-5	TRBV5-4	CASSLGASETQYF	TGTGCCAGCAGCTTGGGGGCCTCGGAGACCCAGTACTTC
NA	TRBJ2-7	TRBV15	CATSREGGSYEQYF	TGTGCCACCAGCAGAGAGGGGGGTTCCTACGAGCAGTACTTC
NA	TRBJ2-1	TRBV20-1	CSARYNGQFF	TGCAGTGCTAGATACAATGGGCAGTTCTTC
NA	TRBJ1-1	TRBV14	CASTRAGINTEAFF	TGTGCCAGCACCAGGGCAGGGATCAACACTGAAGCTTTCTTT
TRBD1	TRBJ1-6	TRBV19	CASSIDRRDRAFNSPLHF	TGTGCCAGTAGTATAGATCGCCGGGACAGGGCTTTTAATTCACCCCTCCACTTT
TRBD2	TRBJ2-3	TRBV5-4	CASSLSPSGASTDTQYF	TGTGCCAGCAGCTTGTCGCCTAGCGGGGCTAGCACAGATACGCAGTATTTT
NA	TRBJ1-1	TRBV10-3	CAVRRDSFTSEAFF	TGTGCCGTCCGCAGGGACTCTTTTACCTCTGAAGCTTTCTTT
NA	TRBJ1-1	TRBV5-1	CASSLVVFTEGRNTEAFF	TGCGCCAGCAGCTTGGTAGTGTTTACAGAAGGGAGAAACACTGAAGCTTTCTTT
NA	TRBJ2-6	TRBV5-6	CASSLGSSGANVLTF	TGTGCCAGCAGCTTGGGCAGTTCTGGGGCCAACGTCCTGACTTTC